Listed below are T cell receptor beta chains from one sample, sequenced in a study of response to subunit inactivated influenza vaccine. TCRdb called the RT-PCR reads again in MiXCR, with one record for every CDR3 protein. The sample has some 800,000 distinct CDR3 sequences, about 20% seen once; the top ten hold about 10%. The specimen comprised PBMCs from blood, sampled roughly 5 days after vaccination. Receptors originate from a man in his forties or fifties who received an inactivated influenza vaccine. CDR3s include the opening cysteine and the closing phenylalanine or tryptophan. The D gene is left open where the match is weak. Clone size appears in some rows only: once, few, many, or a class for an expanded clone.

J gene | clone size | V gene | D gene | CDR3 DNA | CDR3 protein
TRBJ2-5 | few | TRBV12-3/TRBV12-4 | - | TGTGCCAGCAGTCTAATATCGACCCAAGTAAAAGAGACCCAGTACTTC | CASSLISTQVKETQYF
TRBJ2-1 | - | TRBV7-6 | - | TGTGCCAGCAGCCACCCGATCGGTGGTGAGCAGTTCTTC | CASSHPIGGEQFF
TRBJ2-7 | - | TRBV7-9 | - | TGTGCCAGCAGCCCCCCGGGGCACCCCTCCTACGAGCAGTACTTC | CASSPPGHPSYEQYF
TRBJ2-5 | few | TRBV20-1 | - | TGCAGTGCTAGTCAGGGCAGCTTCCAAGAGACCCAGTACTTC | CSASQGSFQETQYF
TRBJ2-3 | few | TRBV27 | - | TGTGCCAGCAGTGGGTTGGCTCGAACGCAGTATTTT | CASSGLARTQYF
TRBJ1-6 | few | TRBV6-1 | - | TGTGCCAGCCGCAAACAGGGTTATAATTCACCCCTCCACTTT | CASRKQGYNSPLHF
TRBJ2-5 | few | TRBV20-1 | TRBD2 | TGCAGTGCTAGAAAGGGCCTAGCGGCGGCAGAGACCCAGTACTTC | CSARKGLAAAETQYF
TRBJ2-1 | few | TRBV12-3/TRBV12-4 | - | TGTGCCAGCAGTCGAGCCGGGGCGCCCAATGAGCAGTTCTTC | CASSRAGAPNEQFF
TRBJ2-7 | many | TRBV12-3/TRBV12-4 | - | TGTGCCAGCATCGTGCAGGGGGGTAACGAGCAGTACTTC | CASIVQGGNEQYF
TRBJ1-5 | few | TRBV12-3/TRBV12-4 | TRBD1 | TGTGCCAGCAGTTTAGATCCGGTTCTCAGGGGGAATCAGCCCCAGCATTTT | CASSLDPVLRGNQPQHF
TRBJ2-2 | - | TRBV7-2 | - | TGTGCCAGCATCCGGGACTCGAACACCGGGGAGCTGTTTTTT | CASIRDSNTGELFF
TRBJ1-6 | few | TRBV28 | TRBD1 | TGTGCCAGCAGTAAGGACAGGGAGAATTCACCCCTCCACTTT | CASSKDRENSPLHF
TRBJ2-3 | - | TRBV20-1 | TRBD2 | TGCAGTGCTCGATCTAGCGGGGGACGGAGCGATACGCAGTATTTT | CSARSSGGRSDTQYF
TRBJ2-5 | - | TRBV12-3/TRBV12-4 | - | TGTGCCAGCAGTTCCACTAGGGACCCACCGAAGACCCAGTACTTC | CASSSTRDPPKTQYF
TRBJ2-4 | - | TRBV12-3/TRBV12-4 | - | TGTGCCAGCAGTTTAGCGCTAGCCAAAAACATTCAGTACTTC | CASSLALAKNIQYF
TRBJ1-4 | few | TRBV12-3/TRBV12-4 | TRBD1 | TGTGCCAGCACTCAGGGGGCCTTAACTACTAATGAAAAACTGTTTTTT | CASTQGALTTNEKLFF
TRBJ1-1 | few | TRBV29-1 | - | TGCAGCGTTCGTATCGGACAGTACACTGAAGCTTTCTTT | CSVRIGQYTEAFF
TRBJ2-5 | - | TRBV12-3/TRBV12-4 | - | TGTGCCAGCAGCCCCCTATCCAGTAGGGGTGAGACCCAGTACTTC | CASSPLSSRGETQYF
TRBJ1-1 | many | TRBV20-1 | TRBD1 | TGCAGTGCTAGAGAAGAGGGACAGGGCGGGACTTTCTTT | CSAREEGQGGTFF
TRBJ2-7 | few | TRBV5-6 | - | TGTGCCAGCAGCTTGAACAGACTGAACTACGAGCAGTACTTC | CASSLNRLNYEQYF